This T cell receptor beta chain was profiled in a study of blood T cell repertoires in COVID-19. Some clones are missing from TCRdb's copy, which holds only in-frame ones; the method was immunoSEQ multiplex PCR. The data hold 70,000 or so clones, with around 75% observed a single time. This TCR came from a man in his 70s with acute or convalescent COVID-19. Source material: peripheral blood.

CDR3: CASSLDSYEQYF. CDR3 coding DNA: TGTGCCAGCAGCCTTGACAGCTACGAGCAGTACTTC. V and J are TRBV6-1 and TRBJ2-7, with D possibly TRBD1 on 5 matching bases. Trimming cost V 6 bases and J 3 bases, with 9 bases left between them. CDR3 length: 12 residues. Germline V lookup: CDR1 MNHNS, CDR2 SASEGT.